There are a few counts of the clone carrying this T cell receptor (beta chain). This sample stems from a study of blood T cells in healthy people across ages. Sample-barcoded 5' priming and a J-beta primer mix drove a second PCR of roughly 6 to 12 cycles. TCRdb re-analysed the 5' RACE reads in MiXCR, keeping a single row per CDR3 protein. The table includes 1 million to 1.2 million distinct CDR3 sequences, roughly two fifths detected once. Trimming took 5 bases from V and 1 from J, leaving 13 bases between them. This CDR3 has 15 residues. Germline V gene data show CDR1 as SGHAT and CDR2 as FQNNGV. The specimen sequenced was blood. The rearrangement uses TRBV11-2 and TRBJ2-3, with D possibly TRBD2 on 5 matching bases. The sequence came from a young man in good health. The CDR3 protein is CASSPDWERTDTQYF. The CDR3 DNA sequence: TGTGCCAGCAGCCCAGACTGGGAGCGCACAGATACGCAGTATTTT.